This T cell receptor beta chain was captured by sequencing in a study of cytomegalovirus exposure and HLA in healthy donors. Study results and limitations: The study labeled approximately 150 TCR beta chains cytomegalovirus-associated.

The donors formed part of the 120-subject validation cohort, distinct from the approximately 670-subject first cohort. As concerns this clone: Antigen unknown.

Germline loops: CDR1 ENHRY, CDR2 SYGVKD. V was cut by 6 bases and J by 3 bases, with 27 bases left in between. This CDR3 has 19 residues. The protocol was immunoSEQ multiplex PCR, while the TCRdb copy is restricted to in-frame clones and leaves out a portion. The data contain over 55,000 clones, about 96% of them singletons. Sequencing was performed on PBMCs. The V gene is TRBV10-3, the J gene TRBJ1-3, with D perhaps TRBD1 (6 bases). This clonotype was sampled from a man aged 18 to 30 in good health and CMV-seronegative. DNA for the CDR3: TGTGCCATCAGCAAGGCGGCAGGGGAGCTGATTAGTCTTGGAAACACCATATATTTT. The encoded protein is CAISKAAGELISLGNTIYF.